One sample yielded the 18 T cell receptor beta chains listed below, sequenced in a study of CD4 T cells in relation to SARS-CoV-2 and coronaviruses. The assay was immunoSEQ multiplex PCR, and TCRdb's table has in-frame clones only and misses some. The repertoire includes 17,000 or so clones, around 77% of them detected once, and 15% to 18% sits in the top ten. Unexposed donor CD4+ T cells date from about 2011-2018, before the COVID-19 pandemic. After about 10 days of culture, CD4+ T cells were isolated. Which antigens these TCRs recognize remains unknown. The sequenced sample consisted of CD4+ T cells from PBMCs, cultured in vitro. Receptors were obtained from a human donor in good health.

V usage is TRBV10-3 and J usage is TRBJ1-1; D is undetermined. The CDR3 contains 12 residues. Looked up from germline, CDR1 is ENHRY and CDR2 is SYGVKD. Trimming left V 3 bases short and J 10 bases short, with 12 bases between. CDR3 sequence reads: CAISDPGYGAFF. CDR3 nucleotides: TGTGCCATCAGTGACCCAGGTTACGGAGCTTTCTTT.

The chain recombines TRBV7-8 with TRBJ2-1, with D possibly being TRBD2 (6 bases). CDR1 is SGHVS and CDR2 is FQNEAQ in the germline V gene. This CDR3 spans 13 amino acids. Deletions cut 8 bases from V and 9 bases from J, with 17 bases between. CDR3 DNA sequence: TGTGCCAGCTTTACCCGACTAGATGGTGAGCAGTTCTTC. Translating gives CASFTRLDGEQFF.

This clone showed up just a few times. This chain's CDR3 is CASSQELGGLGETQYF. The CDR3 coding sequence is TGTGCCAGCAGCCAAGAGTTAGGCGGTTTGGGGGAGACCCAGTACTTC. The rearrangement joins TRBV14 to TRBJ2-5, with D hard to call. CDR3 size: 16 residues. CDR1 is SGHDN and CDR2 is FVKESK in the germline V gene. V lost 0 bases, J lost 5 bases, and 16 bases lay in between.

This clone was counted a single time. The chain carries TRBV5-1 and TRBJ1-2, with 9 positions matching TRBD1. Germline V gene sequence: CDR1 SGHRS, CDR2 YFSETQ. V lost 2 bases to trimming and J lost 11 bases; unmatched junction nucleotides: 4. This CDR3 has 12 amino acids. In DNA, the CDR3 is TGCGCCAGCAGCTTTAAACAGGGGGCATACACCTTC. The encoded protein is CASSFKQGAYTF. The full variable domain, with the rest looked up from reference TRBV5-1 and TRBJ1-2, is KAGVTQTPRYLIKTRGQQVTLSCSPISGHRSVSWYQQTPGQGLQFLFEYFSETQRNKGNFPGRFSGRQFSNSRSEMNVSTLELGDSALYLCASSFKQGAYTFGSGTRLTVV.

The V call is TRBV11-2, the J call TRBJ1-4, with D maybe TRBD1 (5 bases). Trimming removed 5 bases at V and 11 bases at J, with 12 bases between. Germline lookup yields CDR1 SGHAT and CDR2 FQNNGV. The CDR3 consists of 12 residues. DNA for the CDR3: TGTGCCAGCAGCGCAGGGTGGGGTAAACTGTTTTTT. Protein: CASSAGWGKLFF.

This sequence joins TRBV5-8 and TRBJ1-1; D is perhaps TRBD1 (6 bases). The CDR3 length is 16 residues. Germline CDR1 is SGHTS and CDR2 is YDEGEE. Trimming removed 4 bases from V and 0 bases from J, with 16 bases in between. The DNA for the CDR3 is TGTGCCAGCAGCCGTAGACCGGGACAAATGAACACTGAAGCTTTCTTT. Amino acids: CASSRRPGQMNTEAFF.

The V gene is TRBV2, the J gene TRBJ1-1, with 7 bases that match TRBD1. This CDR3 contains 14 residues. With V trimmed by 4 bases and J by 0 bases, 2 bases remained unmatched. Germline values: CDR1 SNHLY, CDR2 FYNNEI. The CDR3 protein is CASSVGQMNTEAFF. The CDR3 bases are TGTGCCAGCAGTGTGGGACAGATGAACACTGAAGCTTTCTTT.

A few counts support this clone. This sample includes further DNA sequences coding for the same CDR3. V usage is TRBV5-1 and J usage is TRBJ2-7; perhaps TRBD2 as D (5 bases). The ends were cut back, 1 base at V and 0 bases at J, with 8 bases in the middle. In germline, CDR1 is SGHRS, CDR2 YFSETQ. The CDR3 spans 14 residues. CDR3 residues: CASSLSGSSYEQYF. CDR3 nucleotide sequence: TGCGCCAGCAGCTTGTCGGGGAGCTCCTACGAGCAGTACTTC.

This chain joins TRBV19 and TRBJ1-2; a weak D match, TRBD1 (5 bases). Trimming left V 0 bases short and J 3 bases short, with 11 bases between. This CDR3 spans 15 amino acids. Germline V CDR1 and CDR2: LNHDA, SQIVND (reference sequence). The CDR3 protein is CASSIEAGRDYGYTF. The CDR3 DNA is TGTGCCAGTAGTATAGAGGCAGGGAGAGACTATGGCTACACCTTC.

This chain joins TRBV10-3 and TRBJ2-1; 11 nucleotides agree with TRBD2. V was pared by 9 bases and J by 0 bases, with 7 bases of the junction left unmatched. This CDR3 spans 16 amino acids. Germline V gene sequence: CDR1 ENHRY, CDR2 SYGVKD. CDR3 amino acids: CAMTSGVDSSYNEQFF. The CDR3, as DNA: TGTGCCATGACTAGCGGGGTTGATAGCTCCTACAATGAGCAGTTCTTC.

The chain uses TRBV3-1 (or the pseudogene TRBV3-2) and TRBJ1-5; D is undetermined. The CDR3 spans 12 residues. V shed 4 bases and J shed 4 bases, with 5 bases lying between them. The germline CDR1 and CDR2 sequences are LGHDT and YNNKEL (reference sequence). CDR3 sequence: CASSLMNQPQHF. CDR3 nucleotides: TGTGCCAGCAGCCTGATGAATCAGCCCCAGCATTTT.

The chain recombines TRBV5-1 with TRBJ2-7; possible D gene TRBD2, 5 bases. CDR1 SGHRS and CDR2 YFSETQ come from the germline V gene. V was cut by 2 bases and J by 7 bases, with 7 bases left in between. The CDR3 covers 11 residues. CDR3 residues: CASSFGLEQYF. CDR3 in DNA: TGCGCCAGCAGCTTTGGACTGGAGCAGTACTTC.

The CDR3 DNA sequence: TGTGCCTGGACCCTTCACCGGACTAGCGGGAATTACGAGCAGTACTTC. The encoded protein is CAWTLHRTSGNYEQYF. The V and J genes are TRBV30 and TRBJ2-7; 12 bases are a match to TRBD2. Looked up from germline, CDR1 is GTSNPN and CDR2 is SVGIG (reference sequence). The CDR3 consists of 16 residues. Trimming took 4 bases from V and 4 from J; bases not matched to a gene: 11.

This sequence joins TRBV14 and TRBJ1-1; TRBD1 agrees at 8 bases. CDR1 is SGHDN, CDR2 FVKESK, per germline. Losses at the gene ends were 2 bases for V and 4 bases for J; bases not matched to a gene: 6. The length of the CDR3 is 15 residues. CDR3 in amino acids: CASSQRLTGGTEAFF. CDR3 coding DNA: TGTGCCAGCAGCCAACGACTCACAGGGGGCACTGAAGCTTTCTTT.

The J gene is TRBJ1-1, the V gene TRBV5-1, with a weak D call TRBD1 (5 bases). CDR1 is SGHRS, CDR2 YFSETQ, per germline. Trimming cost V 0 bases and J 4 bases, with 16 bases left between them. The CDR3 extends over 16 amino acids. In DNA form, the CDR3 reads TGCGCCAGCAGCTTGGGGCCCACCAGGGTTGGCACTGAAGCTTTCTTT. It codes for CASSLGPTRVGTEAFF.

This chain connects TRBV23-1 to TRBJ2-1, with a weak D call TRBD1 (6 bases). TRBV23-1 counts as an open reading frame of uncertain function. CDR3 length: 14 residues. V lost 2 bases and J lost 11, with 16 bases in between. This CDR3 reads CASSQDRGDKKQFF. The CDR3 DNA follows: TGCGCCAGCAGTCAAGATCGAGGGGACAAGAAGCAGTTCTTC.

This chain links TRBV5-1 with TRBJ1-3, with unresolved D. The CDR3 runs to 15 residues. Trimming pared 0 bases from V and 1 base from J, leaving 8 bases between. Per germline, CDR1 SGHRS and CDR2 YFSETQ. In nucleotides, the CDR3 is TGCGCCAGCAGCTTGGCTTCTTCGTCTGGAAACACCATATATTTT. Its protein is CASSLASSSGNTIYF.

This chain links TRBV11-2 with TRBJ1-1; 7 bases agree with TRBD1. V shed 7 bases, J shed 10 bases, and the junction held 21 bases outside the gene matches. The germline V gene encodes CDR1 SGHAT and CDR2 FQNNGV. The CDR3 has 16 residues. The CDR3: CASTTLPRDSQPVAFF. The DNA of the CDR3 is TGTGCCAGCACCACTCTCCCAAGGGACAGTCAACCAGTAGCTTTCTTT.